This passage covers 4 T cell receptor beta chains from one sample sequenced in a study of radiotherapy plus CTLA-4 blockade in lung cancer. Generated by immunoSEQ multiplex PCR, the TCRdb table keeps only in-frame clones and is missing some. The sample consists of tens of thousands of clones, 78% of them appearing once. The specimen was peripheral blood, collected from a patient treated with radiotherapy plus ipilimumab. Source of these receptors: a human donor with non-small cell lung cancer who had a partial response to radiotherapy plus ipilimumab. Some clones in this sample may be carry-over from other donors' samples.

The chain employs TRBV9 and TRBJ2-5, with TRBD2 identical over 7 bases. The last part of the DNA fits TRBJ2-7 better; the J call may be wrong. The CDR3 has 14 amino acids. Germline V gene sequence: CDR1 SGDLS, CDR2 YYNGEE. CDR3 bases: TGTGCCAGCAGTAAATCTTGGGGGGGCTACGAGCAGTACTTC. Translating gives CASSKSWGGYEQYF.

This sequence joins TRBV6-5 and TRBJ1-1; a possible D gene is TRBD1 (5 bases). Deletions cut 8 bases from V and 0 bases from J, with 16 bases between. This CDR3 has 15 amino acids. CDR1 and CDR2 (germline): MNHEY, SVGAGI. The CDR3 is CASQPGTILNTEAFF. The DNA for the CDR3 is TGTGCCAGCCAACCCGGGACTATACTGAACACTGAAGCTTTCTTT.

This sequence joins TRBV5-1 and TRBJ2-5, with 10 bases lining up with TRBD1. The last part of the DNA fits TRBJ2-7 better; the J call may be wrong. CDR3 length: 14 amino acids. Germline CDR1 and CDR2: SGHRS and YFSETQ. The CDR3 region has the DNA TGCGCCAGCAGCCGGGACAGGGGCGGTAACGAGCAGTACTTC. It is translated as CASSRDRGGNEQYF.

V is TRBV5-1 and J is TRBJ2-5; D perhaps matches TRBD1 (6 bases). The J call may be faulty, since TRBJ2-7 better matches the DNA end. This CDR3 spans 15 amino acids. The germline V gene has CDR1 SGHRS and CDR2 YFSETQ. The CDR3 here is CASSSTRDNSYEQYF. CDR3 bases: TGCGCCAGCAGCTCGACCAGGGACAACTCCTACGAGCAGTACTTC.